What follows are 22 T cell receptor beta chains derived from one specimen sequenced in a study of shared clonotypes between healthy human individuals. TCRdb's copy holds only in-frame clones and misses some; the assay was immunoSEQ multiplex PCR. The sample has over a million clones, roughly 95% seen once. Sequencing input: naive CD4+ T cells sorted from blood. Indicated subset: CD45RA+ positively selected. These receptors came from a young man in good health.

The chain joins TRBV6-5 to TRBJ2-7; perhaps TRBD2 as D (6 bases). The CDR3 is 15 residues long. Germline V gene lookup returns CDR1 MNHEY and CDR2 SVGAGI. V was cut by 5 bases and J by 0 bases, with 14 bases left in between. The chain's CDR3 is CASSPGAGLSYEQYF. The CDR3 region has the DNA TGTGCCAGCAGTCCAGGCGCGGGGCTCTCCTACGAGCAGTACTTC.

The chain employs TRBV7-2 and TRBJ2-3, with D perhaps matching TRBD1 (5 bases). Germline CDR1 SGHTA, CDR2 FQGNSA. V lost 1 base, J lost 2 bases, and 19 bases lay in between. The CDR3 is 18 amino acids. Here the CDR3 reads CASSLVIGRQRNTDTQYF. The CDR3 coding sequence is TGTGCCAGCAGCTTAGTTATTGGGCGACAGAGGAACACAGATACGCAGTATTTT.

The CDR3 DNA follows: TGTGCCAGCTCCTCCGACTGGGGTGGAGAGACCCAGTACTTC. Protein product: CASSSDWGGETQYF. The gene calls are TRBV18 and TRBJ2-5, with D unresolved. V was cut by 6 bases and J by 4 bases, with 15 bases left in between. This CDR3 has 14 amino acids. Looked up from germline, CDR1 is KGHSH and CDR2 is LQKENI. Filled out from reference TRBV18 and TRBJ2-5, the complete variable domain reads NAGVMQNPRHLVRRRGQEARLRCSPMKGHSHVYWYRQLPEEGLKFMVYLQKENIIDESGMPKERFSAEFPKEGPSILRIQQVVRGDSAAYFCASSSDWGGETQYFGPGTRLLVL.

For this clone: The same CDR3 is also encoded by other DNA sequences in this sample. The chain carries TRBV5-4 and TRBJ2-7; possibly TRBD1 for D (6 bases). The CDR3 spans 12 residues. Between the trimmed V and J ends, which lost 1 base and 4 bases, there was a span of 6 bases. From germline, CDR1 is SGHNT and CDR2 YYREEE (reference sequence). This CDR3 is CASSLRGYEQYF. Here the CDR3 DNA reads TGTGCCAGCAGCTTGAGGGGGTACGAGCAGTACTTC.

The gene calls are TRBV6-5 and TRBJ1-6, with no clear D. The CDR3 covers 15 residues. Germline CDR1 MNHEY, CDR2 SVGAGI. The ends were cut back, 7 bases at V and 5 bases at J, with 15 bases in the middle. CDR3 bases: TGTGCCAGCAATCCAGTTGACGGGGATAATTCACCCCTCCACTTT. Translating it yields CASNPVDGDNSPLHF.

The chain couples TRBV29-1 to TRBJ2-7; TRBD2 matches at 10 bases. This CDR3 comprises 16 residues. V was pared by 1 base and J by 4 bases, with 10 bases of the junction left unmatched. CDR1 is SQVTM, CDR2 ANQGSEA, per germline. The CDR3 spells CSVEGEREGWFYEQYF. The CDR3 DNA reads TGCAGCGTTGAAGGGGAGCGGGAGGGATGGTTTTACGAGCAGTACTTC.

For this clone: A junction boundary mismatches the germline segment, possibly from a read error. V is TRBV28 and J is TRBJ2-5, with TRBD2 matching over 10 bases. The CDR3 sequence is 17 residues long. Germline V gene lookup returns CDR1 MDHEN and CDR2 SYDVKM. The CDR3 sequence: CASSLSWTSGFQETQYF. The CDR3 DNA reads as TGTGCCAGCAGCTTATCGTGGACTAGCGGATTCCAAGAGACCCAGTACTTC.

This clone was seen a single time. This sequence joins TRBV15 and TRBJ1-5; D call uncertain. V lost 1 base to trimming and J lost 5 bases, with 9 bases between them. Germline V CDR1 and CDR2: LNHNV, YYDKDF (reference sequence). The CDR3 is made up of 14 amino acids. The CDR3 is CATSRAGSYQPQHF. In DNA, the CDR3 is TGTGCCACCAGCAGAGCCGGCAGCTATCAGCCCCAGCATTTT.

This chain joins TRBV2 and TRBJ2-1; D possibly corresponds to TRBD2 (5 bases). This CDR3 spans 14 amino acids. The germline gives CDR1 SNHLY, CDR2 FYNNEI. V was cut by 7 bases and J by 12 bases, with 22 bases left in between. CDR3 coding DNA: TGTGCCAGCATCGCCCTAGCAGAACCCCGCGGGCAGTTCTTC. Amino acid sequence: CASIALAEPRGQFF.

The chain uses TRBV27 and TRBJ1-1; 7 positions agree with TRBD1. This CDR3 region has 18 residues. Germline CDR1 is MNHEY and CDR2 is SMNVEV (reference sequence). With V trimmed by 4 bases and J by 3 bases, 17 bases remained unmatched. The CDR3 region is CASSCNLTGSMVDTEAFF. The CDR3 DNA reads TGTGCCAGCAGTTGTAACTTGACAGGGTCCATGGTGGACACTGAAGCTTTCTTT.

The genes are TRBV21-1 and TRBJ1-1. TRBV21-1 is assigned pseudogene status. The CDR3 totals 13 residues. CDR3 sequence: CASSKAENHKAFF. CDR3 coding DNA: TGTGCCAGCAGCAAAGCCGAAAACCATAAAGCTTTCTTT.

The chain has TRBV28 and TRBJ2-5; the D gene is possibly TRBD2 (8 bases). The CDR3 is 15 residues long. Trimming stripped 6 bases from V and 3 bases from J, with 17 bases between. Germline V lookup: CDR1 MDHEN, CDR2 SYDVKM. CDR3 loop: CASSPRGGTEETQYF. In DNA form, the CDR3 reads TGTGCCAGCAGCCCACGGGGGGGGACAGAAGAGACCCAGTACTTC.

The chain employs TRBV19 and TRBJ1-3; possible D gene TRBD1, 5 bases. V shed 7 bases and J shed 2 bases, with 9 bases lying between them. The length of the CDR3 is 13 residues. Per germline, CDR1 LNHDA and CDR2 SQIVND (reference sequence). The CDR3 protein is CASMPRAGNTIYF. The CDR3 DNA is TGTGCCAGTATGCCCAGGGCTGGAAACACCATATATTTT.

The chain has TRBV28 and TRBJ2-7; 9 bases map to TRBD1. Germline trimming cut 3 bases from V and 2 bases from J; bases unmatched to any gene: 11. This CDR3 spans 17 amino acids. Per germline, CDR1 MDHEN and CDR2 SYDVKM. Written as DNA, the CDR3 is TGTGCCAGCAGTTTTAAAGGGCTTGGGACAGGGACCTACGAGCAGTACTTC. It encodes CASSFKGLGTGTYEQYF. Full variable domain (outside the CDR3, taken from reference TRBV28 and TRBJ2-7): DVKVTQSSRYLVKRTGEKVFLECVQDMDHENMFWYRQDPGLGLRLIYFSYDVKMKEKGDIPEGYSVSREKKERFSLILESASTNQTSMYLCASSFKGLGTGTYEQYFGPGTRLTVT.

Comment on this clone: Different DNA sequences within this sample yield the same CDR3. The rearrangement links TRBV28 to TRBJ2-1, with no clear D. Germline V gives CDR1 MDHEN, CDR2 SYDVKM. This CDR3 spans 16 amino acids. Trimming pared 3 bases from V and 0 bases from J, leaving 12 bases between. CDR3 in DNA: TGTGCCAGCAGTTTGGCTGGTGCCAGCTCCTACAATGAGCAGTTCTTC. Its protein product is CASSLAGASSYNEQFF.

The genes are TRBV5-1 and TRBJ2-6, with D hard to call. The V and J ends lost 0 bases and 3 bases respectively, with 1 base between them. CDR1 and CDR2 (germline): SGHRS, YFSETQ. The CDR3 runs 13 residues. In nucleotides, the CDR3 is TGCGCCAGCAGCTTGGATGGGGCCAACGTCCTGACTTTC. This sequence encodes CASSLDGANVLTF.

The V and J genes are TRBV29-1 and TRBJ2-2, with TRBD2 matching 9 bases. The germline gives CDR1 SQVTM, CDR2 ANQGSEA. The CDR3 length is 14 residues. V lost 8 bases to trimming and J lost 6 bases; unmatched junction nucleotides: 10. CDR3 region: CSIGSGRKAGELFF. The DNA of the CDR3 is TGCAGCATTGGGAGCGGGAGGAAGGCCGGGGAGCTGTTTTTT.

This chain connects TRBV28 to TRBJ2-1; no clear D gene. Per germline, CDR1 MDHEN and CDR2 SYDVKM. V dropped 10 bases and J dropped 8 bases, with 21 bases sitting between them. The CDR3 is 14 residues long. CDR3 amino acids: CATEMGSLEHEQFF. In nucleotides, the CDR3 is TGTGCCACCGAGATGGGGTCCCTTGAGCATGAGCAGTTCTTC.

In this sample, this clone turned up once. The V gene is TRBV10-2, the J gene TRBJ1-5; D is uncertain. V was shortened by 0 bases and J by 5 bases, with 2 bases between the two germline ends. CDR3 length equals 12 residues. Germline CDR1 WSHSY, CDR2 SAAADI. CDR3 bases: TGCGCCAGCAGTGAGTCTCATCAGCCCCAGCATTTT. This translates into CASSESHQPQHF.

The rearrangement uses TRBV7-3 and TRBJ2-1; a possible D gene is TRBD1 (6 bases). Germline V gene data show CDR1 as SGHTA and CDR2 as FQGTGA. V lost 4 bases, J lost 2 bases, and 9 bases lay in between. The CDR3 length is 14 residues. The CDR3 region is CASSSGQTYNEQFF. The CDR3 DNA is TGTGCCAGCAGCTCTGGACAGACCTACAATGAGCAGTTCTTC.

V usage is TRBV4-1 and J usage is TRBJ2-7, with 10 bases lining up with TRBD2. With V trimmed by 7 bases and J by 2 bases, 5 bases remained unmatched. Germline V CDR1 and CDR2: MGHRA, YSYEKL. The CDR3 totals 14 residues. The chain's CDR3 is CASKPSGGAYEQYF. The CDR3, as DNA: TGCGCCAGCAAGCCCAGCGGGGGGGCCTACGAGCAGTACTTC.

The chain is built from TRBV9 and TRBJ1-2, with D uncertain. Germline V gene data show CDR1 as SGDLS and CDR2 as YYNGEE. V lost 0 bases and J lost 8, with 11 bases in between. The CDR3 runs to 13 residues. The CDR3 region is CASSVEAGGGYTF. As DNA, the CDR3 is TGTGCCAGCAGCGTAGAGGCCGGTGGAGGCTACACCTTC.